This TCR beta chain is from a study of blood T cell repertoires in COVID-19 (dated by TCRdb to the early 2020s). About the investigation overall: Collaborator samples came from the United States, Italy and Spain and covered acute and convalescent phases of COVID-19. The prospective study material was composed of cDNA or gDNA derived from T cells, B-cell-depleted T cells, or PBMCs. The dataset comprised deeply sampled blood TCRbeta repertoires from subjects exposed to, actively infected with, or recovered from COVID-19. A freely available public database, intended as a resource for researchers studying the immune response to SARS-CoV-2, is where the repertoires were released. Samples came from the ongoing ImmuneRACE study (first 160 participants) plus 1,254 subjects from 6 global collaborators. Sample metadata almost always included a de-identified subject ID, COVID-19 status, age in years and sex. Where HLA class I and class II types were available, the types were taken from metadata supplied by the sample provider, not from assay-based typing.

TCRbeta CDR3 regions were amplified from genomic DNA using the immunoSEQ Assay, a bias-controlled multiplex PCR. Regarding the original processing steps: The number of nucleated cells in each sample was estimated from the amplification of reference gene primers within the assay. Sequence reads were collapsed and filtered to measure the absolute abundance of every unique TCRbeta CDR3 rearrangement. Productive Simpson clonality was computed per sample as the square root of Simpson's diversity index over productive rearrangements. Imported from immuneACCESS, the table was reduced by TCRdb to in-frame sequences with V and J called. These copies leave out some clones; in studies compared against another copy, an unresolved V gene accounts for under half, and the cause of the remainder is not known. That table is the source of V, J and clone size, and D and trimming were worked out from the DNA. Within this sample are 150,000 to 180,000 clones, with around 83% of them counted one time only. 9% to 13% of the sample is in the top ten clones.

V is pruned by 6 bases and J by 4 bases, leaving 5 bases of the junction without a gene match. Counted from cysteine to phenylalanine, this CDR3 has 15 amino acids. The DNA shown is the 45-base CDR3, in frame from base 1. CDR1 and CDR2 were assigned from the germline V gene as MNHEY and SVGAGI. At one collaborating source in Seattle, patients were enrolled during active infection and were followed longitudinally through the course of disease. Whole blood was collected in K2EDTA tubes by collaborating institutions according to the institutions' own protocols. For TCRbeta analysis, collaborator samples were shipped as frozen whole blood, as isolated PBMCs, or as DNA extracted from either sample type. Remarks on this clone: Its specific antigen is unknown. Base qualities are not provided; no much larger clone lies one nucleotide away.

What the authors observed across the whole study: The quantity of clinical and demographic metadata differed by source and by participant and was supplied without curation.

The V and J segments used are TRBV6-5 and TRBJ1-4, and TRBD1 matches 10 of the central bases. Sequenced material: peripheral blood. The TCR originated in a woman in her fifties or sixties with COVID-19, enrolled during active disease. The CDR3 protein: CASSSRDRGNEKLFF. The nucleotides are TGTGCCAGCAGCTCCCGGGACAGGGGTAATGAAAAACTGTTTTTT.